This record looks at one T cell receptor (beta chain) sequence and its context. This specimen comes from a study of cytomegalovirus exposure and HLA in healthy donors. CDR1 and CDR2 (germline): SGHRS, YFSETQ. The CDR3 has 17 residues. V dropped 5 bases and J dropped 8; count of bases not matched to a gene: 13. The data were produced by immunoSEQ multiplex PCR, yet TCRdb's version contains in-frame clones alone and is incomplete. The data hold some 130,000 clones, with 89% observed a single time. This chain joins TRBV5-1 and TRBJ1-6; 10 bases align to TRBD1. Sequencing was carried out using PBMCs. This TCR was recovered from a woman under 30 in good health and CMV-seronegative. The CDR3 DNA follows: TGCGCCAGCAGTTACGACAGGGGGCTAGCATCGGATTCACCCCTCCACTTT. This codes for CASSYDRGLASDSPLHF.